The T cell receptor (beta chain) described here comes from a study of T cells after yellow fever vaccination. Regarding the study as a whole: Clones from primary vaccination mostly reappeared after the booster (approximately 96% CD4, around 90% CD8).

After removal of 7 bases from V and 0 bases from J, the junction contained 12 bases not matched to a gene. The CDR3 is 16 residues long. Comment on this clonotype: The antigen remains undetermined.

For TCR, cDNA came from 5'RACE template switching, which added a universal primer site and UMIs. One entry per CDR3 protein, called by TCRdb with MiXCR from the 5' RACE reads. The sample lists some 560,000 distinct CDR3 sequences; about a sixth were seen once. The origin of this receptor is a man aged 18-30 years who received the YFV17D yellow fever vaccine. The chain joins TRBV12-3 or TRBV12-4 to TRBJ2-7; 7 nucleotides agree with TRBD1. The sample in question was PBMCs, obtained around 5 days after the first yellow fever vaccination. This CDR3 reads CASTQPGQLPSYEQYF. CDR3 in DNA: TGTGCCAGCACCCAACCGGGACAGCTCCCCTCCTACGAGCAGTACTTC.